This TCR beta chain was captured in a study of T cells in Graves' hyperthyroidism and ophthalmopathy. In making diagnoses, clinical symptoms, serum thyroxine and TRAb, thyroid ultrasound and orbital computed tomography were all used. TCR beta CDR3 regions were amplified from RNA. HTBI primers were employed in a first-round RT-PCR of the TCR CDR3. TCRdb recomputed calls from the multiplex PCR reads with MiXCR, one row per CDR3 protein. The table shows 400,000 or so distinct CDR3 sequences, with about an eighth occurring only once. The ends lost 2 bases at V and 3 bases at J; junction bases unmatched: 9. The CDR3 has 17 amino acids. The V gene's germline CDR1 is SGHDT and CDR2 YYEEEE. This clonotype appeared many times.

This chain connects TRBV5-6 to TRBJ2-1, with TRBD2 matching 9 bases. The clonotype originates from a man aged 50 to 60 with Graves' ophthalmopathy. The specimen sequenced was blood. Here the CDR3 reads CASSFRKRLADYNEQFF. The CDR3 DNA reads TGTGCCAGCAGCTTCCGGAAAAGACTAGCGGACTACAATGAGCAGTTCTTC.